These 29 T cell receptor beta chains were sequenced from one sample in a study of beta chain features in type 1 diabetes. Since all of the isolated RNA was reverse transcribed, expressed TCRB transcripts were what got sequenced. TCRdb's copy holds only in-frame clones and misses some; the assay was immunoSEQ multiplex PCR. There are about 360,000 clones in the sample; over 10% occur only once, and approximately 0.015% lies in the top ten. The sample taken for sequencing was naive CD4+ T cells from blood. These receptors all come from a man younger than 30 in good health.

This clone was seen just once. The chain has TRBV28 and TRBJ2-5, with 16 bases identical to TRBD2. The germline gives CDR1 MDHEN, CDR2 SYDVKM. V gave up 10 bases and J gave up 1 base; unmatched junction bases: 9. This CDR3 spans 17 amino acids. As DNA, the CDR3 is TGTGCCATCACGGGGACTAGCGGGGGGGCCGGCCAAGAGACCCAGTACTTC. Translated: CAITGTSGGAGQETQYF.

V gene TRBV10-3 combines with J gene TRBJ2-5, with 8 bases lining up with TRBD2. The V segment lost 2 bases and the J segment 6 bases; nucleotides outside the gene matches: 17. The CDR3 has 18 amino acids. Germline CDR1 ENHRY, CDR2 SYGVKD. In DNA form, the CDR3 reads TGTGCCATCAGTGAGAGTAGCAGAGGCGGGGGGCACCGAAAGACCCAGTACTTC. Its protein product is CAISESSRGGGHRKTQYF.

This clone was seen only a few times. The J gene is TRBJ1-6, the V gene TRBV4-2; D is unclear. The CDR3 sequence is 17 residues long. The germline V gene encodes CDR1 LGHNA and CDR2 YNFKEQ. V lost 1 base, J lost 6 bases, and 16 bases lay in between. The CDR3 DNA follows: TGTGCCAGCAGCCAAGTCGGGGAATCCAGCGCTAATTCACCCCTCCACTTT. It is translated as CASSQVGESSANSPLHF.

This clone has just a few counts. This chain links TRBV5-1 with TRBJ2-1; TRBD2 is a possible D gene (6 bases). The CDR3 consists of 17 residues. Germline lookup yields CDR1 SGHRS and CDR2 YFSETQ. Trimming cost V 1 base and J 8 bases, with 22 bases left between them. The CDR3 is CASSLLFVSAGLYEQFF. CDR3 DNA sequence: TGCGCCAGCAGCTTGTTATTCGTTTCGGCGGGATTGTATGAGCAGTTCTTC.

The gene calls are TRBV21-1 and TRBJ2-7; TRBD2 reflects the table's D call only, with no check against the DNA. TRBV21-1 is listed as a pseudogene. The CDR3 is 13 amino acids. The CDR3 DNA is TGTGCCAGCAGCAAGTGTCGGGCCTACGAGCAGTACTTC. Translated, it gives CASSKCRAYEQYF.

The chain couples TRBV9 to TRBJ2-3; no clear D. Trimming left V 0 bases short and J 2 bases short, with 4 bases between. Germline V gene sequence: CDR1 SGDLS, CDR2 YYNGEE. CDR3 length equals 13 residues. The DNA for the CDR3 is TGTGCCAGCAGCGTAGTAGACACAGATACGCAGTATTTT. As protein: CASSVVDTDTQYF.

This clone turned up a few times. The chain links TRBV2 to TRBJ1-2; 7 bases map to TRBD1. The CDR3 sequence is 13 residues long. V shed 6 bases, J shed 4 bases, and the junction held 5 bases outside the gene matches. Germline-derived CDR1 and CDR2 are SNHLY and FYNNEI. The CDR3 nucleotides are TGTGCCAGCAGAGCCGGGACAGTCTATGGCTACACCTTC. Translated: CASRAGTVYGYTF.

The chain uses TRBV18 and TRBJ1-3; TRBD1 aligns across 7 bases. Germline CDR1 is KGHSH and CDR2 is LQKENI. This CDR3 contains 16 residues. V gave up 2 bases and J gave up 1 base; unmatched junction bases: 5. The CDR3 coding sequence is TGTGCCAGCTCACCAGGGACAGCGCTATCTGGAAACACCATATATTTT. Protein: CASSPGTALSGNTIYF.

This clone turned up a few times. Distinct nucleotide sequences in the sample also encode this CDR3. The J gene is TRBJ2-3, the V gene TRBV28; D ambiguous. The CDR3 covers 13 residues. V gave up 5 bases and J gave up 1 base, with 7 bases separating them. Germline CDR1 and CDR2: MDHEN and SYDVKM. In DNA form, the CDR3 reads TGTGCCAGCAGTCTCCCCGGCACAGATACGCAGTATTTT. It codes for CASSLPGTDTQYF.

This clone was detected a few times. The chain has TRBV7-6 and TRBJ2-2; D might be TRBD1 (6 bases). Germline V CDR1 and CDR2: SGHVS, FNYEAQ. Between the trimmed V and J ends, which lost 2 bases and 4 bases, there was a span of 17 bases. The CDR3 is 17 amino acids. Here the CDR3 reads CASSLPKLLQGTGELFF. CDR3 coding DNA: TGTGCCAGCAGCTTACCAAAACTTCTACAGGGCACCGGGGAGCTGTTTTTT. Together with reference TRBV7-6 and TRBJ2-2, the CDR3 gives the full variable domain: GAGVSQSPRYKVTKRGQDVALRCDPISGHVSLYWYRQALGQGPEFLTYFNYEAQQDKSGLPNDRFSAERPEGSISTLTIQRTEQRDSAMYRCASSLPKLLQGTGELFFGEGSRLTVL.

This clone has just a few counts. The chain couples TRBV4-2 to TRBJ1-2; 10 nucleotides agree with TRBD1. The CDR3 spans 13 residues. The junction had 2 bases not matched to a gene; V was cut back by 4 bases and J by 6 bases. The germline gives CDR1 LGHNA, CDR2 YNFKEQ. CDR3 in amino acids: CASSLDRGNGYTF. The CDR3 DNA is TGTGCCAGCAGCCTGGACAGGGGGAATGGCTACACCTTC.

This chain uses TRBV6-5 with TRBJ2-5; TRBD2 matches at 13 bases. V dropped 2 bases and J dropped 5; count of bases not matched to a gene: 2. CDR3 size: 15 residues. Germline V gene data show CDR1 as MNHEY and CDR2 as SVGAGI. The DNA of the CDR3 is TGTGCCAGCAGTTACCCGGGACTAGCGGGGGAGACCCAGTACTTC. It specifies CASSYPGLAGETQYF.

This clone has only a few counts. CDR3 loop: CASSLANRQETQYF. CDR3 coding DNA: TGTGCCAGCAGCTTAGCTAACAGACAAGAGACCCAGTACTTC. The rearrangement uses TRBV7-9 and TRBJ2-5; D remains unclear. CDR3 length: 14 residues. V dropped 0 bases and J dropped 2 bases, with 7 bases sitting between them. In germline, CDR1 is SEHNR, CDR2 FQNEAQ (reference sequence).

The V gene is TRBV9, the J gene TRBJ2-1; 10 bases align to TRBD2. Germline CDR1 reads SGDLS; CDR2 reads YYNGEE. The CDR3 runs to 20 residues. V shed 3 bases and J 5 bases; nucleotides not matched to a gene: 20. Written as DNA, the CDR3 is TGTGCCAGCAGCGCCTCCCGCCGAGGCCGATGGACTAGCGGACACAATGAGCAGTTCTTC. Translation gives CASSASRRGRWTSGHNEQFF.

This clone appeared a few times. In the same sample, other DNA sequences code for this CDR3. The genes are TRBV30 and TRBJ1-1; D uncertain. CDR1 and CDR2 from the germline V gene are GTSNPN and SVGIG (reference sequence). The V and J ends lost 0 bases and 1 base respectively, with 6 bases between them. The CDR3 runs to 13 residues. The CDR3 DNA reads TGTGCCTGGAGTGTACTTTCGAACACTGAAGCTTTCTTT. Translation: CAWSVLSNTEAFF.

The chain links TRBV7-3 to TRBJ2-1; possibly TRBD1 for D (5 bases). The ends were cut back, 5 bases at V and 4 bases at J, with 18 bases in the middle. Germline assignment: CDR1 SGHTA and CDR2 FQGTGA. This CDR3 contains 16 residues. DNA for the CDR3: TGTGCCAGCAGCGCTAAGGGGATGGACAAGTACAATGAGCAGTTCTTC. Translated: CASSAKGMDKYNEQFF.

The chain uses TRBV28 and TRBJ2-6; a weak D match, TRBD1 (6 bases). V gave up 4 bases and J gave up 0 bases, with 16 bases separating them. CDR1 and CDR2 from the germline V gene are MDHEN and SYDVKM. CDR3 size: 18 residues. CDR3 sequence (DNA): TGTGCCAGCAGTTCAATCCGGGACACCAACTCTGGGGCCAACGTCCTGACTTTC. It is translated as CASSSIRDTNSGANVLTF.

The V and J genes are TRBV7-2 and TRBJ1-3, with D possibly being TRBD1 (5 bases). Trimming took off 3 bases at V and 0 bases at J, with 9 bases between the two ends. The CDR3 sequence is 15 residues long. CDR1 and CDR2 from the germline V gene are SGHTA and FQGNSA. As DNA, the CDR3 is TGTGCCAGCAGCTTGGACATCAGCTCTGGAAACACCATATATTTT. Protein: CASSLDISSGNTIYF.

The chain joins TRBV6-5 to TRBJ2-7, with D perhaps TRBD2 (5 bases). Germline lookup yields CDR1 MNHEY and CDR2 SVGAGI. The V gene lost 2 bases and the J gene lost 0 bases, with 8 bases spanning the gap. There are 14 residues in the CDR3. This CDR3 is CASSYTRVSYEQYF. In nucleotides, the CDR3 is TGTGCCAGCAGTTACACGCGGGTCTCCTACGAGCAGTACTTC.

This clone was observed a few times. The chain has TRBV21-1 and TRBJ1-5; the D call of TRBD1 is as the table states it, not checked on the DNA. TRBV21-1 is designated a pseudogene. The CDR3 contains 14 residues. The CDR3 region has the DNA TGTGCCAGCAGCAAAGAGCCAGGCACGGAGCCCCAGCATTTT. It codes for CASSKEPGTEPQHF.

The chain is built from TRBV4-3 and TRBJ1-2, with D unclear. The CDR3 sequence is 15 residues long. CDR1 is LGHNA, CDR2 YSLEER, per germline. Trimming pared 0 bases from V and 0 bases from J, leaving 8 bases between. This chain's CDR3 is CASSQEDLANYGYTF. The CDR3 DNA sequence: TGCGCCAGCAGCCAAGAGGATCTAGCTAACTATGGCTACACCTTC.

This clone came up a few times. The chain joins TRBV9 to TRBJ2-6, with D possibly matching TRBD2 (6 bases). The germline CDR1 and CDR2 sequences are SGDLS and YYNGEE. The CDR3 covers 15 residues. The germline V and J ends were trimmed by 3 bases and 1 base, with 8 bases remaining between them. CDR3 protein: CASSGRVSGANVLTF. In nucleotides, the CDR3 is TGTGCCAGCAGCGGGAGGGTATCTGGGGCCAACGTCCTGACTTTC.

This clone was detected a few times. The rearrangement joins TRBV7-2 to TRBJ2-3; TRBD2 aligns across 7 bases. V dropped 1 base and J dropped 2; count of bases not matched to a gene: 3. CDR1 is SGHTA and CDR2 is FQGNSA in the germline V gene. The CDR3 runs to 15 residues. CDR3 nucleotides: TGTGCCAGCAGCTTAGTGGGGACTACCACAGATACGCAGTATTTT. It codes for CASSLVGTTTDTQYF.

This rearrangement joins TRBV9 to TRBJ2-7; 9 bases align to TRBD1. The V gene end was trimmed by 4 bases and the J gene end by 5 bases; junction bases not matched to a gene: 10. Germline V gene lookup returns CDR1 SGDLS and CDR2 YYNGEE. This CDR3 region has 15 residues. The CDR3 region has the DNA TGTGCCAGCAGCCCAAGGGGGACAGGGATCCACGAGCAGTACTTC. It encodes CASSPRGTGIHEQYF.

In this sample, this clone turned up a few times. V usage is TRBV28 and J usage is TRBJ1-6; the match to TRBD1 covers 8 bases. The CDR3 runs to 14 residues. Germline loops: CDR1 MDHEN, CDR2 SYDVKM. Trimming at V came to 6 bases and at J to 9 bases, leaving 7 bases not matched to a gene. The CDR3 nucleotides are TGTGCCAGCAGGCACGACAGGGGAATTTCACCCCTCCACTTT. Amino acid sequence: CASRHDRGISPLHF. The variable domain in full, completed from reference TRBV28 and TRBJ1-6, reads DVKVTQSSRYLVKRTGEKVFLECVQDMDHENMFWYRQDPGLGLRLIYFSYDVKMKEKGDIPEGYSVSREKKERFSLILESASTNQTSMYLCASRHDRGISPLHFGNGTRLTVT.

This clone was counted only a few times. The gene calls are TRBV7-3 and TRBJ2-2; TRBD1 matches 8 bases. V gave up 2 bases and J gave up 0 bases; unmatched junction bases: 8. Germline lookup yields CDR1 SGHTA and CDR2 FQGTGA. CDR3 length: 18 amino acids. This CDR3 is CASSLVSQGAANTGELFF. The CDR3 DNA is TGTGCCAGCAGCTTAGTGTCGCAGGGGGCCGCGAACACCGGGGAGCTGTTTTTT.

The table lists this clone with a few counts. The rearrangement links TRBV7-9 to TRBJ2-1; a possible D gene is TRBD2 (5 bases). Trimming removed 4 bases at V and 4 bases at J, with 23 bases between. This CDR3 comprises 18 residues. The germline V gene has CDR1 SEHNR and CDR2 FQNEAQ (reference sequence). CDR3 residues: CASSYGRTVGERYNEQFF. Written as DNA, the CDR3 is TGTGCCAGCAGCTATGGCCGGACTGTTGGAGAGAGATACAATGAGCAGTTCTTC.

This clone appeared a few times. The same CDR3 is also encoded by other DNA sequences in this sample. This chain links TRBV7-2 with TRBJ2-5, with TRBD2 matching over 11 bases. V dropped 5 bases and J dropped 6; count of bases not matched to a gene: 5. Germline assignment: CDR1 SGHTA and CDR2 FQGNSA. This CDR3 spans 14 amino acids. This CDR3 is CASSLGLAGQTQYF. The CDR3, as DNA: TGTGCCAGCAGCCTCGGACTAGCGGGTCAGACCCAGTACTTC.

This clone was observed a few times. The chain employs TRBV5-6 and TRBJ2-3; 8 nucleotides line up with TRBD1. Germline V lookup: CDR1 SGHDT, CDR2 YYEEEE. CDR3 size: 15 residues. The V segment lost 7 bases and the J segment 1 base; nucleotides outside the gene matches: 8. Written as DNA, the CDR3 is TGTGCCAGCTCCTCGCTGGACAGGGGCACAGATACGCAGTATTTT. It yields the protein CASSSLDRGTDTQYF.